The rows below give T cell receptor beta chains drawn from one sample of a study of blood T cell repertoires in COVID-19. Only in-frame clones appear in the TCRdb table, and some are missing; sequencing was by immunoSEQ multiplex PCR. This sample has over 90,000 clones; 81% occur once, and the top ten carry 4% to 5.5%. Sequenced input: peripheral blood. The source is a man aged 55 to 70 with acute or convalescent COVID-19. CDR3s include the opening cysteine and the closing phenylalanine or tryptophan. The D gene is left open where the match is weak. Clone size is shown for a subset of rows, as once, few, many or a class of expanded clone.

d_gene	v_gene	j_gene	abundance	CDR3aa	CDR3nt
TRBD1	TRBV6-5	TRBJ1-5	-	CASSRDRNQPQHF	TGTGCCAGCAGCCGGGACAGGAATCAGCCCCAGCATTTT
TRBD1	TRBV6-5	TRBJ1-4	-	CASSSRTGYNEKLFF	TGTGCCAGCAGTTCGAGGACAGGCTATAATGAAAAACTGTTTTTT
-	TRBV19	TRBJ1-2	few	CASSGLFSGYTF	TGTGCCAGTAGTGGGCTGTTCTCTGGCTACACCTTC
-	TRBV9	TRBJ1-1	-	CASSVGENTEAFF	TGTGCCAGCAGCGTCGGGGAGAACACTGAAGCTTTCTTT
-	TRBV6-5	TRBJ1-2	-	CASKGAVYGYTF	TGTGCCAGCAAAGGGGCAGTCTATGGCTACACCTTC
-	TRBV6-5	TRBJ1-1	-	CASINRENTEAFF	TGTGCCAGCATCAACAGGGAGAACACTGAAGCTTTCTTT
TRBD2	TRBV6-1	TRBJ2-7	-	CASSEVAGASYEQYF	TGTGCCAGCAGTGAGGTAGCGGGAGCCTCCTACGAGCAGTACTTC
TRBD1	TRBV10-3	TRBJ1-4	-	CAIRGGTGDTNEKLFF	TGTGCCATCAGGGGAGGGACAGGGGATACAAATGAAAAACTGTTTTTT
-	TRBV6-4	TRBJ1-1	-	CASRYKSGTAEAFF	TGTGCCAGCAGATATAAGAGTGGTACTGCTGAAGCTTTCTTT
-	TRBV11-2	TRBJ2-6	-	CASSFSGANVLTF	TGTGCCAGCAGCTTCTCCGGGGCCAACGTCCTGACTTTC
-	TRBV19	TRBJ2-1	-	CASSTNRVDNNEQFF	TGTGCCAGTAGTACAAACAGGGTAGATAACAATGAGCAGTTCTTC
TRBD1	TRBV5-5	TRBJ1-1	few	CASHRGPTEAFF	TGTGCCAGCCACAGGGGGCCAACTGAAGCTTTCTTT
-	TRBV28	TRBJ1-5	-	CASSFWSQPQHF	TGTGCCAGCAGTTTCTGGAGTCAGCCCCAGCATTTT
-	TRBV18	TRBJ1-5	-	CASSPAENQPQHF	TGTGCCAGCTCACCTGCAGAAAATCAGCCCCAGCATTTT
TRBD1	TRBV6-5	TRBJ2-1	-	CASIGQGLSYNEQFF	TGTGCCAGCATCGGACAGGGCCTCTCCTACAATGAGCAGTTCTTC
TRBD2	TRBV19	TRBJ2-7	-	CASSTGTSHRGEQYF	TGTGCCAGTAGTACAGGGACTAGCCATAGGGGAGAGCAGTACTTC
-	TRBV4-2	TRBJ2-4	-	CASSQVVGQGIDF	-
-	TRBV5-5	TRBJ2-1	few	CASSLGAYSYNEQFF	TGTGCCAGCAGCTTGGGCGCTTACTCCTACAATGAGCAGTTCTTC
TRBD2	TRBV6-1	TRBJ2-5	-	CASSENQRTSGSVWAETQYF	TGTGCCAGCAGTGAAAACCAGAGGACTAGCGGGAGTGTCTGGGCAGAGACCCAGTACTTC
-	TRBV11-2	TRBJ1-6	once	CASSLFSGQGSPLHF	-
TRBD1	TRBV11-2	TRBJ2-2	-	CASSPRQGAITGELFF	TGTGCCAGCAGCCCCAGACAGGGGGCAATAACCGGGGAGCTGTTTTTT
-	TRBV6-2/TRBV6-3	TRBJ2-1	-	CASSYTVNEQFF	TGTGCCAGCAGTTATACGGTCAATGAGCAGTTCTTC
-	TRBV12-5	TRBJ1-1	-	CASGLARGDTEAFF	TGTGCTAGTGGTTTGGCCCGCGGGGACACTGAAGCTTTCTTT
TRBD2	TRBV4-2	TRBJ2-6	few	CASSQRTSLAGANVLTF	TGTGCCAGCAGCCAACGGACTAGCCTCGCTGGGGCCAACGTCCTGACTTTC
-	TRBV6-2/TRBV6-3	TRBJ2-1	-	CASSYFASPGSNEQFF	TGTGCCAGCAGTTACTTCGCTAGCCCCGGGTCCAATGAGCAGTTCTTC
TRBD1	TRBV19	TRBJ1-5	-	CASSKIQGAQGQPQHF	TGTGCCAGTAGTAAGATACAGGGGGCGCAGGGTCAGCCCCAGCATTTT
TRBD2	TRBV10-3	TRBJ2-1	-	CAISGVTSGSGNEQFF	TGTGCCATCAGTGGGGTGACTAGCGGGAGTGGAAATGAGCAGTTCTTC
TRBD2	TRBV5-1	TRBJ2-1	once	CASSIGLAVEQFF	TGCGCCAGCAGCATAGGACTAGCCGTAGAGCAGTTCTTC
-	TRBV19	TRBJ1-2	few	CASSIEQGVYGYTF	TGTGCCAGTAGTATCGAACAGGGTGTCTATGGCTACACCTTC
-	TRBV3-1/TRBV3-2	TRBJ2-2	-	CASSQEVAIANTGELFF	TGTGCCAGCAGCCAAGAGGTAGCGATCGCGAACACCGGGGAGCTGTTTTTT
TRBD1	TRBV25-1	TRBJ1-2	once	CASICRRPPGQGFYGYTF	TGTGCCAGCATTTGTCGCAGACCCCCGGGACAGGGGTTCTATGGCTACACCTTC
TRBD2	TRBV10-1	TRBJ2-2	-	CASSERTSGNTGELFF	TGCGCCAGCAGTGAGCGGACTAGCGGGAACACCGGGGAGCTGTTTTTT
-	TRBV13	TRBJ1-4	-	CASTHGGGEKLFF	TGTGCCAGCACCCATGGTGGCGGTGAAAAACTGTTTTTT
-	TRBV30	TRBJ1-1	-	CAWRDTRNTEAFF	TGTGCCTGGAGAGATACCAGGAACACTGAAGCTTTCTTT
-	TRBV2	TRBJ2-1	-	CASIGGWGNEQFF	TGTGCCAGCATAGGGGGATGGGGCAATGAGCAGTTCTTC
-	TRBV7-9	TRBJ1-1	-	CASSLMDRLTEAFF	TGTGCCAGCAGCTTAATGGACCGACTAACTGAAGCTTTCTTT
TRBD2	TRBV19	TRBJ2-4	-	CASSREVIAKNIQYF	TGTGCCAGTAGTCGGGAGGTGATAGCCAAAAACATTCAGTACTTC
-	TRBV3-1/TRBV3-2	TRBJ1-2	-	CASSRDAVTNYGYTF	TGTGCCAGCAGCCGAGATGCAGTAACTAACTATGGCTACACCTTC
TRBD2	TRBV18	TRBJ2-3	-	CASSPPPGGTTDTQYF	TGTGCCAGCTCACCACCGCCGGGAGGCACCACAGATACGCAGTATTTT
-	TRBV11-3	TRBJ1-1	-	CASSLDRGITEAFF	TGTGCCAGCAGCTTAGATCGGGGGATCACTGAAGCTTTCTTT
TRBD1	TRBV7-6	TRBJ2-7	-	CASSLEGTETYEQYF	TGTGCCAGCAGCTTAGAAGGGACAGAGACCTACGAGCAGTACTTC
-	TRBV7-3	TRBJ2-7	-	CASSLTGGGAGEQYF	TGTGCCAGCAGCTTAACGGGTGGAGGGGCTGGCGAGCAGTACTTC
-	TRBV6-2/TRBV6-3	TRBJ2-1	-	CASSYSVPSDEQFF	TGTGCCAGCAGTTACTCGGTACCTAGCGATGAGCAGTTCTTC
TRBD1	TRBV5-1	TRBJ2-3	-	CASSARGDRVPDTQYF	TGCGCCAGCAGCGCCCGGGGGGACAGGGTGCCAGATACGCAGTATTTT
TRBD2	TRBV19	TRBJ2-3	-	CASSGLAEYTDTQYF	TGTGCCAGTAGTGGTCTAGCGGAGTACACAGATACGCAGTATTTT
-	TRBV9	TRBJ1-1	-	CASSVVSVQGEAFF	TGTGCCAGCAGCGTAGTTTCCGTACAGGGTGAAGCTTTCTTT
TRBD2	TRBV7-2	TRBJ2-1	-	CASSFGGLAGPGQFF	TGTGCCAGCAGCTTTGGAGGACTAGCGGGGCCCGGGCAGTTCTTC
TRBD1	TRBV5-5	TRBJ2-3	many	CASSRTGEADTQYF	TGTGCCAGCAGCAGGACAGGGGAGGCAGATACGCAGTATTTT
-	TRBV6-2/TRBV6-3	TRBJ2-7	-	CASSYLTGLSYEQYF	TGTGCCAGCAGTTACCTAACAGGGCTCTCCTACGAGCAGTACTTC
-	TRBV11-2	TRBJ1-2	-	CASSWAGGSYGYTF	TGTGCCAGCAGCTGGGCCGGGGGAAGCTATGGCTACACCTTC
TRBD1	TRBV10-3	TRBJ1-5	once	CAISEQDRGDQPQHF	TGTGCCATCAGTGAACAGGACAGGGGAGATCAGCCCCAGCATTTT
TRBD1	TRBV6-5	TRBJ1-2	-	CASRQTGNYGYTF	TGTGCCAGCAGGCAGACAGGGAACTATGGCTACACCTTC
TRBD1	TRBV29-1	TRBJ2-7	-	CSVGTGSEQYF	TGCAGCGTTGGGACAGGGAGCGAGCAGTACTTC
-	TRBV18	TRBJ1-1	-	CASSPQAGDSEAFF	TGTGCCAGCTCACCACAGGCCGGGGACTCTGAAGCTTTCTTT
-	TRBV6-5	TRBJ1-1	-	CASSYESFTEAFF	TGTGCCAGCAGTTACGAGTCTTTCACTGAAGCTTTCTTT
TRBD2	TRBV5-1	TRBJ2-3	-	CASSNHPGTSGRAVGTDTQYF	TGCGCCAGCAGCAATCATCCTGGGACTAGCGGGAGGGCAGTCGGCACAGATACGCAGTATTTT
-	TRBV6-5	TRBJ1-4	-	CASKADLLSNEKLFF	TGTGCCAGCAAAGCAGACTTGTTAAGTAATGAAAAACTGTTTTTT
-	TRBV24-1	TRBJ2-6	-	CATSDSRDFGANVLTF	TGTGCCACCAGTGATAGCAGGGATTTTGGGGCCAACGTCCTGACTTTC
TRBD1	TRBV7-9	TRBJ2-1	-	CASSLGRGQSYNEQFF	TGTGCCAGCAGCTTAGGCAGGGGGCAGTCATACAATGAGCAGTTCTTC